This TCR beta chain was obtained from a study of T cell responses to AZD1222 COVID-19 vaccine. TCRdb keeps only in-frame clones here, not all; method: immunoSEQ multiplex PCR. The sample includes 100,000 to 150,000 clones, 90% of them seen just once. V was trimmed by 6 bases and J by 7 bases, leaving 27 bases between them. CDR1 MNHEY and CDR2 SVGEGT come from the germline V gene. The CDR3 spans 17 residues. About this clone: Its antigen remains unknown.

Findings and limits, study-wide: Spike-wide vaccine-associated CD4 TCRs dominated at 160-218 and 743-854. There were mostly white British donors and more females than males, and clonal diversity was possibly underestimated. Just a handful of people given AZD1222 tested seropositive at baseline. Per reports, nearly half of all spike-specific TCRs target regions that are unmutated in variants.

The rearrangement links TRBV6-2 or TRBV6-3 to TRBJ1-2, with D perhaps TRBD1 (5 bases). The sample was peripheral blood, taken on day 0 of AZD1222 vaccination. The TCR originated in an adult in good health. The CDR3 nucleotides read TGTGCCAGCAGCCCCATCCGTGGGGGGAATGCCCCGGCTGGCTACACCTTC. It yields the protein CASSPIRGGNAPAGYTF.